This entry lists 23 T cell receptor beta chains sequenced from one sample in a study of blood T cells in healthy people across ages. The authors ran a second PCR of about 6 to 12 cycles using a sample-barcoded 5' primer and a J-beta primer mix. Using its own MiXCR run on the 5' RACE reads, TCRdb lists one record per CDR3 protein. The table lists roughly 680,000 distinct CDR3 sequences, more than 20% of them singletons, with roughly 3.6% in the top ten. The sequenced sample was blood. Source of these receptors: a man aged 70-80 years in good health.

The rearrangement links TRBV27 to TRBJ2-1, with TRBD2 matching over 11 bases. V dropped 5 bases and J dropped 2; count of bases not matched to a gene: 11. Germline-derived CDR1 and CDR2 are MNHEY and SMNVEV (reference sequence). The CDR3 has 18 residues. Written as DNA, the CDR3 is TGTGCCAGCAGTATGACTAGCGGGAAAAGCTTTACCTACAATGAGCAGTTCTTC. It encodes CASSMTSGKSFTYNEQFF.

This clonotype was counted many times. The chain is built from TRBV28 and TRBJ2-5, with TRBD2 matching over 8 bases. The trim removed 3 bases at V and 5 bases at J, leaving 8 bases unmatched. CDR1 MDHEN and CDR2 SYDVKM come from the germline V gene. There are 15 residues in the CDR3. The CDR3 here is CASSLLGREGETQYF. CDR3 DNA sequence: TGTGCCAGCAGTTTGTTGGGCCGGGAGGGGGAGACCCAGTACTTC.

This clonotype was seen a handful of times. V is TRBV12-3 or TRBV12-4 and J is TRBJ2-1, with 8 bases identical to TRBD2. The CDR3 runs to 14 residues. J gave up 12 bases and V 2 bases, and 9 bases lay outside the gene matches. The CDR3 region is CASSLLAGSPGQFF. Written as DNA, the CDR3 is TGTGCCAGCAGTTTACTAGCGGGTTCCCCTGGGCAGTTCTTC.

V and J are TRBV30 and TRBJ2-1, with 8 bases fitting TRBD2. The V segment lost 4 bases and the J segment 2 bases; nucleotides outside the gene matches: 10. The V gene's germline CDR1 is GTSNPN and CDR2 SVGIG (reference sequence). The CDR3 has 16 amino acids. CDR3 in amino acids: CAWIAGGLLPYNEQFF. Here the CDR3 DNA reads TGTGCCTGGATTGCGGGAGGCCTCCTTCCCTACAATGAGCAGTTCTTC.

The V call is TRBV4-3, the J call TRBJ2-5; 7 bases are a match to TRBD2. The V gene end was trimmed by 0 bases and the J gene end by 2 bases; junction bases not matched to a gene: 9. This CDR3 spans 17 amino acids. Germline-derived CDR1 and CDR2 are LGHNA and YSLEER. DNA of the CDR3: TGCGCCAGCAGCCAAGATAGCGCTAGCGGAGTTCAAGAGACCCAGTACTTC. Residues: CASSQDSASGVQETQYF.

This clonotype was counted a few times. The rearrangement links TRBV2 to TRBJ2-3; D call uncertain. V shed 2 bases and J shed 3 bases, with 9 bases lying between them. This CDR3 is 14 amino acids long. CDR1 is SNHLY, CDR2 FYNNEI, per germline. This CDR3 is CASSEKTETDTQYF. The CDR3 DNA reads TGTGCCAGCAGTGAAAAGACCGAGACAGATACGCAGTATTTT.

The V and J genes are TRBV10-3 and TRBJ2-1; no definite D call. With the DNA end fitting TRBJ2-7 better, the J assignment may be wrong. Germline CDR1 and CDR2: ENHRY and SYGVKD. The CDR3 is made up of 12 amino acids. The CDR3 reads CAISDAMGEQYF. DNA of the CDR3: TGTGCCATCAGTGACGCCATGGGGGAGCAGTACTTC.

The DNA for the CDR3 is TGTGCCAGCAGCTTACTACCGGGAACCAATGAGCAGTTCTTC. This gives the protein CASSLLPGTNEQFF. V and J are TRBV7-3 and TRBJ2-5, with D perhaps matching TRBD2 (5 bases). The DNA end favors TRBJ2-1, so the J call may be wrong. The germline V gene encodes CDR1 SGHTA and CDR2 FQGTGA. This CDR3 spans 14 amino acids.

V usage is TRBV20-1 and J usage is TRBJ2-3; unclear D gene. The germline V gene encodes CDR1 DFQATT and CDR2 SNEGSKA (reference sequence). The CDR3 loop spans 12 amino acids. The V end lost 6 bases, the J end lost 3 bases, and 10 bases lay between the germline ends. CDR3 sequence reads: CSAVPGTDTQYF. The DNA for the CDR3 is TGCAGTGCGGTTCCTGGGACAGATACGCAGTATTTT.

The chain couples TRBV3-1 to TRBJ2-5, with D possibly TRBD1 on 5 matching bases. The CDR3 loop spans 13 amino acids. Trimming left V 3 bases short and J 3 bases short, with 8 bases between. The germline CDR1 and CDR2 sequences are LGHDT and YNNKEL (reference sequence). This chain's CDR3 is CASSHSQEETQYF. Here the CDR3 DNA reads TGTGCCAGCAGCCATTCACAGGAAGAGACCCAGTACTTC.

The sample holds a few counts of this clonotype. The gene calls are TRBV4-3 and TRBJ2-7; 12 nucleotides line up with TRBD2. The V segment lost 4 bases and the J segment 2 bases; nucleotides outside the gene matches: 6. The V gene's germline CDR1 is LGHNA and CDR2 YSLEER. This CDR3 region has 16 residues. The CDR3, as DNA: TGCGCCAGCAGCCGACTAGCGGGAGAGCTACCCTACGAGCAGTACTTC. It yields the protein CASSRLAGELPYEQYF.

The chain combines TRBV25-1 with TRBJ2-3, with D hard to call. CDR1 is MGHDK and CDR2 is SYGVNS in the germline V gene. The V end was cut by 1 base, the J end by 6 bases, with 14 bases between. The CDR3 is made up of 15 amino acids. Here the CDR3 DNA reads TGTGCCAGCAGTGAATTCGAAAGGGAAGCCGATACGCAGTATTTT. This codes for CASSEFEREADTQYF.

The chain recombines TRBV7-9 with TRBJ1-1; D not certain. CDR3 size: 14 residues. Germline CDR1 and CDR2: SEHNR and FQNEAQ (reference sequence). Trimming took off 5 bases at V and 4 bases at J, with 14 bases between the two ends. As DNA, the CDR3 is TGTGCCAGCAGCAGTGGTCCGATAGGCACTGAAGCTTTCTTT. Its translation: CASSSGPIGTEAFF.

V gene TRBV2 combines with J gene TRBJ2-7; the match to TRBD2 covers 7 bases. V gave up 6 bases and J gave up 9 bases; unmatched junction bases: 17. This CDR3 is built from 15 residues. Germline CDR1 and CDR2: SNHLY and FYNNEI. CDR3 residues: CASRVTALATRGQYF. CDR3 bases: TGTGCCAGCAGAGTAACCGCACTAGCGACCCGGGGGCAGTACTTC.

This clonotype was observed a few times. The chain uses TRBV5-1 and TRBJ2-5; 8 bases are a match to TRBD1. From germline, CDR1 is SGHRS and CDR2 YFSETQ. Trimming cost V 4 bases and J 7 bases; bases outside gene matches: 9. The CDR3 covers 14 residues. The CDR3 region is CASSTPGGSGTQYF. Written as DNA, the CDR3 is TGCGCCAGCAGCACGCCAGGGGGCTCAGGGACCCAGTACTTC.

This clonotype has only a few counts. The genes are TRBV6-2 or TRBV6-3 and TRBJ1-1; D call uncertain. V lost 2 bases and J lost 2, with 9 bases in between. The CDR3 has 14 amino acids. Germline V gene sequence: CDR1 MNHEY, CDR2 SVGEGT. CDR3 protein: CASSYTSPNTEAFF. Here the CDR3 DNA reads TGTGCCAGCAGTTACACCTCACCTAACACTGAAGCTTTCTTT.

V gene TRBV7-9 combines with J gene TRBJ2-3, with a possible D match to TRBD2 (5 bases). V was shortened by 3 bases and J by 2 bases, with 12 bases between the two germline ends. The germline V gene encodes CDR1 SEHNR and CDR2 FQNEAQ (reference sequence). The CDR3 loop spans 15 amino acids. As DNA, the CDR3 is TGTGCCAGCAGCTTGCCTAGCAGCCTCACAGATACGCAGTATTTT. Translating gives CASSLPSSLTDTQYF.

This clonotype was seen more than once but under ten times. The V gene is TRBV20-1, the J gene TRBJ2-1; no firm D call. The end of the DNA is better explained by TRBJ2-7, so the J call may be wrong. Germline V CDR1 and CDR2: DFQATT, SNEGSKA (reference sequence). The CDR3 covers 12 residues. DNA of the CDR3: TGCAGTGCCACGGACCACTCCTACGAGCAGTACTTC. Its translation: CSATDHSYEQYF.

The chain links TRBV12-5 to TRBJ2-4; 9 positions agree with TRBD2. The CDR3 has 19 residues. Trimming removed 5 bases from V and 0 bases from J; junction bases left unmatched: 14. Per germline, CDR1 LGHNT and CDR2 FRNRAP. CDR3 DNA sequence: TGTGCTAGTGGTGCCCAACTAGCGGGTGTACCTCTAGCCAAAAACATTCAGTACTTC. Translated: CASGAQLAGVPLAKNIQYF.

DNA of the CDR3: TGTGCCAGCAGCCAAGGACTGCGACTAGCCCCGCGGTCAGATACGCAGTATTTT. Its protein is CASSQGLRLAPRSDTQYF. The chain is built from TRBV14 and TRBJ2-3, with 7 bases lining up with TRBD2. The CDR3 is 18 amino acids. V was pared by 1 base and J by 4 bases, with 14 bases of the junction left unmatched. Germline V CDR1 and CDR2: SGHDN, FVKESK.

The chain uses TRBV20-1 and TRBJ2-1, with a tentative D call TRBD2 (6 bases). Germline V CDR1 and CDR2: DFQATT, SNEGSKA (reference sequence). V lost 1 base and J lost 4, with 8 bases in between. This CDR3 has 13 residues. CDR3 protein: CSARGDLYNEQFF. CDR3 nucleotide sequence: TGCAGTGCTAGAGGGGACTTGTACAATGAGCAGTTCTTC.

This clonotype turned up a few times. The chain links TRBV11-1 to TRBJ2-1; 13 bases map to TRBD2. With the DNA end fitting TRBJ2-7 better, the J assignment may be wrong. Germline V CDR1 and CDR2: SGHAT, FQDESV (reference sequence). This CDR3 region has 19 residues. The CDR3 nucleotides are TGTGCCAGCAGCTATTCCCGGACTAGCGGGAGTTCCCCTTCCTACGAGCAGTACTTC. Translated, it gives CASSYSRTSGSSPSYEQYF.

This clonotype was seen a handful of times. The V gene is TRBV28, the J gene TRBJ2-3; tentatively, D is TRBD1 (5 bases). CDR1 MDHEN and CDR2 SYDVKM come from the germline V gene. The germline V and J ends were trimmed by 6 bases and 3 bases, with 16 bases remaining between them. The CDR3 is made up of 15 amino acids. DNA of the CDR3: TGTGCCAGCAGGCCGCCTCAGGGCTTTACAGATACGCAGTATTTT. Protein product: CASRPPQGFTDTQYF.